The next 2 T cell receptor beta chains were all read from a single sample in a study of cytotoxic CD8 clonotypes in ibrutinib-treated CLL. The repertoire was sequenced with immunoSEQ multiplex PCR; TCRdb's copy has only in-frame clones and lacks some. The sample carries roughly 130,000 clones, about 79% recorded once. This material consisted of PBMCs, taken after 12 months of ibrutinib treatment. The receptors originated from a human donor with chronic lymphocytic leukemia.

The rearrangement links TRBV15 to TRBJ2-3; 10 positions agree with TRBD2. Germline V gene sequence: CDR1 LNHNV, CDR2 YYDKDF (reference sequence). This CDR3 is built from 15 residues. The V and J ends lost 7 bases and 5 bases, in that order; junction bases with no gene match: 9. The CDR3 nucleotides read TGTGCCACCACCAAGAGCGGGAGGGCCGGAGATACGCAGTATTTT. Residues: CATTKSGRAGDTQYF.

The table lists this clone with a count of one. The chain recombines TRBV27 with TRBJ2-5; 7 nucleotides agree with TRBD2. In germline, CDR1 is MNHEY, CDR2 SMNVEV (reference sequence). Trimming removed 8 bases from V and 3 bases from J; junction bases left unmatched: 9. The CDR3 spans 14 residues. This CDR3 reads CASRPGLRKETQYF. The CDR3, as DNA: TGTGCCAGCCGGCCGGGACTACGAAAAGAGACCCAGTACTTC.